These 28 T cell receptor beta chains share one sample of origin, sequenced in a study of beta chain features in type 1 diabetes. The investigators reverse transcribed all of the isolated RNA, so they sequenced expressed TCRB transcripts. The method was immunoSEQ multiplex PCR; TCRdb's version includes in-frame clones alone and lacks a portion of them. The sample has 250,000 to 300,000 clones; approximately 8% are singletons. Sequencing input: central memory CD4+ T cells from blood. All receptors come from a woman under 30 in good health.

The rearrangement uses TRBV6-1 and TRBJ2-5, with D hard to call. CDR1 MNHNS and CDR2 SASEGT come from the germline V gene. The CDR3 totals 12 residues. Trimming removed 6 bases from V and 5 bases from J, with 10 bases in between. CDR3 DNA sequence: TGTGCCAGCAGCCCACCGTCTGAGACCCAGTACTTC. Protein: CASSPPSETQYF.

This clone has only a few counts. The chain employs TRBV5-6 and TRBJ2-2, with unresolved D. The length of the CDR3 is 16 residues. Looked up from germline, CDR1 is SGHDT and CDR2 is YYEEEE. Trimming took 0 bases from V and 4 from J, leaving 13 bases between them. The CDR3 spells CASSLVVGLGTGELFF. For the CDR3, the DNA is TGTGCCAGCAGCTTGGTGGTAGGGCTCGGCACCGGGGAGCTGTTTTTT. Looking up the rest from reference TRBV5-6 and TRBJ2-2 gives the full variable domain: DAGVTQSPTHLIKTRGQQVTLRCSPKSGHDTVSWYQQALGQGPQFIFQYYEEEERQRGNFPDRFSGHQFPNYSSELNVNALLLGDSALYLCASSLVVGLGTGELFFGEGSRLTVL.

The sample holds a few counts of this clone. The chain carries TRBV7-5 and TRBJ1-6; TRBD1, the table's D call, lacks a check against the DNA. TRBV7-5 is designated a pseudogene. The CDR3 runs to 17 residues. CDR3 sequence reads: CVRSLGEVRTGNSPLHF. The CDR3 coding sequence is TGTGTCAGAAGCTTAGGAGAGGTAAGGACAGGGAACTCACCCCTCCACTTT.

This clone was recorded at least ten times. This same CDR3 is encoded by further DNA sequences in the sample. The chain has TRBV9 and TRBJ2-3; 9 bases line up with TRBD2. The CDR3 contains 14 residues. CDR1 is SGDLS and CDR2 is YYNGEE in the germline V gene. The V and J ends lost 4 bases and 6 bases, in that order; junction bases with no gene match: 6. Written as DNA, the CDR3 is TGTGCCAGCAGCCCGGGACTAGCATCCGATACGCAGTATTTT. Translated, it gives CASSPGLASDTQYF.

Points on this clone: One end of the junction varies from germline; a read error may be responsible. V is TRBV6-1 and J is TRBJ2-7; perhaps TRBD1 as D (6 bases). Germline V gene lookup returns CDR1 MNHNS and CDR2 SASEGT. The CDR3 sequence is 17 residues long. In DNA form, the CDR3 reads TGTGCCATCAGTGTAGGGCAGGGGAAGCCCTCGGACTACGAGCAGTACTTC. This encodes CAISVGQGKPSDYEQYF.

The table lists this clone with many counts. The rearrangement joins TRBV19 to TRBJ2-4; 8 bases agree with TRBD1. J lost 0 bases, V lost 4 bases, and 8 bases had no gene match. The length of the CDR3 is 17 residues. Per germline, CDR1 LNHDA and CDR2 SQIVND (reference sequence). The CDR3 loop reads CASSTAGGRIAKNIQYF. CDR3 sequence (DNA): TGTGCCAGTAGTACCGCAGGGGGCAGGATAGCCAAAAACATTCAGTACTTC. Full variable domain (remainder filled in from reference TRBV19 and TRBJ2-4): DGGITQSPKYLFRKEGQNVTLSCEQNLNHDAMYWYRQDPGQGLRLIYYSQIVNDFQKGDIAEGYSVSREKKESFPLTVTSAQKNPTAFYLCASSTAGGRIAKNIQYFGAGTRLSVL.

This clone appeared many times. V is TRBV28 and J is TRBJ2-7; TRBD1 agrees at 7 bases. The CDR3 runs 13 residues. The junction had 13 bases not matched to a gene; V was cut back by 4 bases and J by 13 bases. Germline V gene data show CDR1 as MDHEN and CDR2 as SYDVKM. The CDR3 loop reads CASSSGQAHPPYV. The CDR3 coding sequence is TGTGCCAGCAGTTCAGGACAGGCGCATCCTCCCTACGTC.

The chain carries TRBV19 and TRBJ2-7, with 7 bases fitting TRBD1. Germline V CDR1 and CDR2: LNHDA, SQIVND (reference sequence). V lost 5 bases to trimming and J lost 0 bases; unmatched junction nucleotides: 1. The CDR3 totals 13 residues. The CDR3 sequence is CASSGDSSYEQYF. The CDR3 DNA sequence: TGTGCCAGTAGTGGGGACAGCTCCTACGAGCAGTACTTC. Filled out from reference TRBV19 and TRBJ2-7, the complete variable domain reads DGGITQSPKYLFRKEGQNVTLSCEQNLNHDAMYWYRQDPGQGLRLIYYSQIVNDFQKGDIAEGYSVSREKKESFPLTVTSAQKNPTAFYLCASSGDSSYEQYFGPGTRLTVT.

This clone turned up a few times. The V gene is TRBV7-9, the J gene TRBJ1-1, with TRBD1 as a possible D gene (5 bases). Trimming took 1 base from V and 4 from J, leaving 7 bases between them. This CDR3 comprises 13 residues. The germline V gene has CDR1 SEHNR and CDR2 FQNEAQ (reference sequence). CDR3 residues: CASSLVGTTEAFF. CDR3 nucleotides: TGTGCCAGCAGCTTAGTAGGGACCACTGAAGCTTTCTTT.

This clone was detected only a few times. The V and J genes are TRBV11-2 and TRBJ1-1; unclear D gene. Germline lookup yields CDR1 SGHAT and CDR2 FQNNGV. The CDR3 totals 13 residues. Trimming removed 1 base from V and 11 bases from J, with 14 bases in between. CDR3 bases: TGTGCCAGCAGCTTAGGAGGAAGTAGCCGGGCTTTCTTT. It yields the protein CASSLGGSSRAFF.

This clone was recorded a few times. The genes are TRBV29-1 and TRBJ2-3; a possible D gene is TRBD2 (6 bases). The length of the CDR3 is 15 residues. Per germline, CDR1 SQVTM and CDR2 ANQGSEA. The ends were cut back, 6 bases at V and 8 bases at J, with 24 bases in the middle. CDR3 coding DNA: TGCAGCGTCAGCGGCGGGGCAGGGCTCCGCGGTACGCAGTATTTT. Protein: CSVSGGAGLRGTQYF.

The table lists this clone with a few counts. CDR3 loop: CAWSLDRANYGYTF. The CDR3, as DNA: TGTGCCTGGAGTTTAGACAGGGCTAACTATGGCTACACCTTC. The chain is built from TRBV30 and TRBJ1-2; 7 bases align to TRBD1. Trimming took 2 bases from V and 0 from J; bases not matched to a gene: 3. The CDR3 has 14 amino acids. Germline CDR1 is GTSNPN and CDR2 is SVGIG (reference sequence).

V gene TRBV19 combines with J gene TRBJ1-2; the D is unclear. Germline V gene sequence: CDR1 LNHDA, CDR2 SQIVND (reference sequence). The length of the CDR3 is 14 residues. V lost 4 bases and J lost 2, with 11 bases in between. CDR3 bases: TGTGCCAGTAGTACCCGACAAGTAAACTATGGCTACACCTTC. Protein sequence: CASSTRQVNYGYTF. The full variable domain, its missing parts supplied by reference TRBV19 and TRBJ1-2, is DGGITQSPKYLFRKEGQNVTLSCEQNLNHDAMYWYRQDPGQGLRLIYYSQIVNDFQKGDIAEGYSVSREKKESFPLTVTSAQKNPTAFYLCASSTRQVNYGYTFGSGTRLTVV.

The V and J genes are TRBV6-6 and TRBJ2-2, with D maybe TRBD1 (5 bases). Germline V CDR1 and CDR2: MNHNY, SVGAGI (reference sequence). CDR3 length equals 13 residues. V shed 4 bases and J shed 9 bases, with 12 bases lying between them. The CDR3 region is CASSLPQDRELFF. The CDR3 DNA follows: TGTGCCAGCAGTTTACCACAGGACCGGGAGCTGTTTTTT.

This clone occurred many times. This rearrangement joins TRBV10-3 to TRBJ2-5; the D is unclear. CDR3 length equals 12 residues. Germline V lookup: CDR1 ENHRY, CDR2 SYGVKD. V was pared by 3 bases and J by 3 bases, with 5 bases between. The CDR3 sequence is CAISEREETQYF. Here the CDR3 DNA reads TGTGCCATCAGTGAAAGGGAAGAGACCCAGTACTTC.

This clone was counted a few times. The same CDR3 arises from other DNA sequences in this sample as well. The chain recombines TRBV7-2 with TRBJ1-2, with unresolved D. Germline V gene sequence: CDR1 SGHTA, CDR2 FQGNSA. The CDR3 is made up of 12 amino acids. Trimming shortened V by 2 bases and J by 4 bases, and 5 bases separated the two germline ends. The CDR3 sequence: CASSLSGYGYTF. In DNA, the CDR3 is TGTGCCAGCAGCTTATCTGGCTATGGCTACACCTTC.

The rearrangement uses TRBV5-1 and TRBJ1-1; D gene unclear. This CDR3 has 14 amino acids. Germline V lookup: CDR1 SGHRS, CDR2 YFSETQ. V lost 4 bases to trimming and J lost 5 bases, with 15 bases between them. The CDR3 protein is CASSLGIDGTEAFF. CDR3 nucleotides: TGCGCCAGCAGCCTGGGGATTGACGGTACTGAAGCTTTCTTT. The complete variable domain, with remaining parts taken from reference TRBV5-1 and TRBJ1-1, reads KAGVTQTPRYLIKTRGQQVTLSCSPISGHRSVSWYQQTPGQGLQFLFEYFSETQRNKGNFPGRFSGRQFSNSRSEMNVSTLELGDSALYLCASSLGIDGTEAFFGQGTRLTVV.

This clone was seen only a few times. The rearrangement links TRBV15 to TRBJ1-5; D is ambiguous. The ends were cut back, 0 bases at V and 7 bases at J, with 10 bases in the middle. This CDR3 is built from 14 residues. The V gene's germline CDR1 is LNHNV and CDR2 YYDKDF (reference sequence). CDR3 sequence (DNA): TGTGCCACCAGCAGAGACGGTTGGAGGCAGCCCCAGCATTTT. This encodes CATSRDGWRQPQHF.

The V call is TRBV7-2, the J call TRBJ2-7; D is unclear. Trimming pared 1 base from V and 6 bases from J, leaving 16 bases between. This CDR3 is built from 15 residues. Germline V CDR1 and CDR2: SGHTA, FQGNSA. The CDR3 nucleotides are TGTGCCAGCAGCTTAGTTGGGTCTAGTCTGGGCGAGCAGTACTTC. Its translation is CASSLVGSSLGEQYF.

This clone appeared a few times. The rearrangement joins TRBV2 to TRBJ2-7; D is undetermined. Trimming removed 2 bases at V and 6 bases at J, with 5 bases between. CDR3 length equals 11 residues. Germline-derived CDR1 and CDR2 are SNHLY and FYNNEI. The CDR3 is CASSEYSEQYV. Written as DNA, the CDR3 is TGTGCCAGCAGTGAATACAGCGAGCAGTACGTC.

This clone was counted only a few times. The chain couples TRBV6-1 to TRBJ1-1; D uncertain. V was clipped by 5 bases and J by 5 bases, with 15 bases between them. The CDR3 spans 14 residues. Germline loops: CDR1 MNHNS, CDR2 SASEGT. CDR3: CASSTYIGETEAFF. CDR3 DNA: TGTGCCAGCAGTACCTATATCGGGGAAACTGAAGCTTTCTTT.

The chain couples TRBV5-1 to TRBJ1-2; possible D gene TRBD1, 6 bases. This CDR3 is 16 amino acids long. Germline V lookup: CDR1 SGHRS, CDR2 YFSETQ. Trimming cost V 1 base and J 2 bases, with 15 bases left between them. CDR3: CASSLNTGTLNYGYTF. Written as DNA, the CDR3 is TGCGCCAGCAGCTTGAATACCGGGACACTGAACTATGGCTACACCTTC.

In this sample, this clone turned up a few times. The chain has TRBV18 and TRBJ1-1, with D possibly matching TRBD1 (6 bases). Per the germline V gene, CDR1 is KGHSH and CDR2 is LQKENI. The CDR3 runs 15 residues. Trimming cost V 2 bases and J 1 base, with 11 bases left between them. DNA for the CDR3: TGTGCCAGCTCACCATCGCAGGGGCCGAACACTGAAGCTTTCTTT. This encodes CASSPSQGPNTEAFF.

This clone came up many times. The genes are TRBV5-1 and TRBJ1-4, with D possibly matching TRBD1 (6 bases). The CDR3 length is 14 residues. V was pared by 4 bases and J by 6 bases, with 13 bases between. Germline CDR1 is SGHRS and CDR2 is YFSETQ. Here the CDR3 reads CASSPGAEDEKLFF. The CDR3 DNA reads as TGCGCCAGCAGCCCAGGGGCAGAGGATGAAAAACTGTTTTTT.

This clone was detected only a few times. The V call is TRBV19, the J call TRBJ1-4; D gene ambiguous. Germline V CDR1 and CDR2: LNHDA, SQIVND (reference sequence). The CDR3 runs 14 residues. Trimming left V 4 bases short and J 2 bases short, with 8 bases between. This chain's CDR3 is CASSTTWTNEKLFF. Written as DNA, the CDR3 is TGTGCCAGTAGTACGACATGGACTAATGAAAAACTGTTTTTT. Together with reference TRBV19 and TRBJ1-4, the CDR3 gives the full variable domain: DGGITQSPKYLFRKEGQNVTLSCEQNLNHDAMYWYRQDPGQGLRLIYYSQIVNDFQKGDIAEGYSVSREKKESFPLTVTSAQKNPTAFYLCASSTTWTNEKLFFGSGTQLSVL.

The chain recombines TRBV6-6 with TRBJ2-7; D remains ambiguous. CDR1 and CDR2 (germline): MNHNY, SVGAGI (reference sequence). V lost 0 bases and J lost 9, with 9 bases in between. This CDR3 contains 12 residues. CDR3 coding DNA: TGTGCCAGCAGTTACTCGACCGCCGGGCAGTACTTC. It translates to CASSYSTAGQYF.

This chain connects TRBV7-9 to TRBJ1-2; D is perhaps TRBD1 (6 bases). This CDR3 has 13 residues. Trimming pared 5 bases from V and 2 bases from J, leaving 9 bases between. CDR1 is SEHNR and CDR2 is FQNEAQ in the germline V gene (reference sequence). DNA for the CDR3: TGTGCCAGCAGCGTAGGACAGAACTATGGCTACACCTTC. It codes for CASSVGQNYGYTF.

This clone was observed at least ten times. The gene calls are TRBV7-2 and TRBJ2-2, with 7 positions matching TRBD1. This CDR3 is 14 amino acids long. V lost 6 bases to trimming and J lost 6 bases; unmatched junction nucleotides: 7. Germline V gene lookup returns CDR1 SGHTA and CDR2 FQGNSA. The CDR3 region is CASRSQGFAGELFF. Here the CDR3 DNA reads TGTGCCAGCAGGTCACAGGGGTTTGCCGGGGAGCTGTTTTTT.